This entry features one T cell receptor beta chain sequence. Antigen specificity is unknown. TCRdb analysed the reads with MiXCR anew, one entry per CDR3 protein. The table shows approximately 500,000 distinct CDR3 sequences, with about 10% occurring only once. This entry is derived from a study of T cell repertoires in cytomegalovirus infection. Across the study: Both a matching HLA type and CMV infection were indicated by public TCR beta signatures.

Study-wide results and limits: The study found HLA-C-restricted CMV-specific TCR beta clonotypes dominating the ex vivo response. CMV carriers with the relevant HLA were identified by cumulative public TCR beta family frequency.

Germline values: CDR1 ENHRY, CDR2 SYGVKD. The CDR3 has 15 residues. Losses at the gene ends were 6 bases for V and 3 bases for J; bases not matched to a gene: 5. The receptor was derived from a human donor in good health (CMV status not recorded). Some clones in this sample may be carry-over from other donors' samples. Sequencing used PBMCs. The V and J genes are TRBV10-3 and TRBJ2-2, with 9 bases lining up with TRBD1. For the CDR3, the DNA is TGTGCCATCAGCACCGGGACAGGGTACACCGGGGAGCTGTTTTTT. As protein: CAISTGTGYTGELFF.